At least ten counts were recorded for the clone carrying this T cell receptor (beta chain). Its specificity is unknown. This specimen belongs to a study of T cells in Graves' hyperthyroidism and ophthalmopathy. Regions amplified from RNA transcripts were the TCR beta CDR3 regions. A first-round RT-PCR of the TCR CDR3 used the HTBI primer set. Each CDR3 protein is one row after TCRdb ran MiXCR on the multiplex PCR reads. The sample has 700,000 to 850,000 distinct CDR3 sequences; approximately 40% are singletons. Graves' hyperthyroidism without ophthalmopathy progression within 18 months was termed stable. Patients with uncontrolled infections, other autoimmune diseases, pregnancy or lactation were excluded. Germline-derived CDR1 and CDR2 are SQVTM and ANQGSEA. Trimming removed 7 bases from V and 5 bases from J, with 20 bases in between. This CDR3 comprises 14 residues. Study observations and caveats: A 13 V-J model separated ophthalmopathy from stable hyperthyroidism. A median about 6 months before onset, the model predicted ophthalmopathy.

The source material was blood. The chain recombines TRBV29-1 with TRBJ1-1; D uncertain. This TCR was sampled from a woman aged 40 to 50 with Graves' hyperthyroidism. CDR3 residues: CSALGWAGVTEAFF. The CDR3 DNA is TGCAGCGCACTCGGATGGGCCGGAGTGACTGAAGCTTTCTTT.